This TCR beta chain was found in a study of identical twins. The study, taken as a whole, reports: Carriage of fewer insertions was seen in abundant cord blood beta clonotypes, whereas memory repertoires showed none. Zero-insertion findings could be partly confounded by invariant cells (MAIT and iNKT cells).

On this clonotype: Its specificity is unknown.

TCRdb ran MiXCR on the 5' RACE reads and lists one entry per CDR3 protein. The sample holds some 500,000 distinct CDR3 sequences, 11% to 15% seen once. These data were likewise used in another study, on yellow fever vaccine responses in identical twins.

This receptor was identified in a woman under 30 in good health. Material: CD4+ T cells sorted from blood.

CDR3 in amino acids: CASSYGTGGQGDTQYF. The CDR3 DNA is TGTGCCAGCAGTTACGGGACAGGGGGTCAGGGAGATACGCAGTATTTT. The chain employs TRBV6-5 and TRBJ2-3; 11 bases match TRBD1. The trim removed 2 bases at V and 5 bases at J, leaving 6 bases unmatched. This CDR3 region has 16 residues. Germline V gene data show CDR1 as MNHEY and CDR2 as SVGAGI.